Below are 13 T cell receptor beta chains sequenced from a single sample in a study of CD8 T cells in Susac syndrome. Random hexamers were used to reverse transcribe the RNA input (roughly 0.5 to 1 ug). A single record per CDR3 protein comes from TCRdb applying MiXCR to the immunoSEQ multiplex PCR reads. The sample has under 200,000 distinct CDR3 sequences, roughly 92% seen once; the top ten hold 0.1%. Sequenced: CD4+ T cells from PBMCs. The receptor source for this set is a human donor in good health.

The count of this clonotype is one. The chain has TRBV18 and TRBJ2-7, with D maybe TRBD2 (6 bases). This CDR3 is 14 amino acids long. The V gene's germline CDR1 is KGHSH and CDR2 LQKENI. Trimming removed 3 bases from V and 4 bases from J, with 13 bases in between. This CDR3 reads CASSPSGDRYEQYF. CDR3 nucleotides: TGTGCCAGCTCACCTTCGGGGGACCGTTACGAGCAGTACTTC.

This chain connects TRBV20-1 to TRBJ1-2; D not certain. The CDR3 runs to 13 residues. Per germline, CDR1 DFQATT and CDR2 SNEGSKA (reference sequence). V was trimmed by 6 bases and J by 6 bases, leaving 17 bases between them. CDR3 residues: CSAERHGEHGYTF. CDR3 nucleotide sequence: TGCAGTGCAGAAAGACACGGGGAACATGGCTACACCTTC.

This chain uses TRBV18 with TRBJ2-4, with 7 nucleotides matching TRBD1. This CDR3 contains 16 residues. In germline, CDR1 is KGHSH, CDR2 LQKENI. The trim removed 0 bases at V and 0 bases at J, leaving 2 bases unmatched. CDR3 nucleotide sequence: TGTGCCAGCTCACCACCGGACAGGCTAGCCAAAAACATTCAGTACTTC. Protein sequence: CASSPPDRLAKNIQYF. Combining the CDR3 with reference TRBV18 and TRBJ2-4 gives the whole variable domain NAGVMQNPRHLVRRRGQEARLRCSPMKGHSHVYWYRQLPEEGLKFMVYLQKENIIDESGMPKERFSAEFPKEGPSILRIQQVVRGDSAAYFCASSPPDRLAKNIQYFGAGTRLSVL.

This clonotype was counted between two and nine times. V is TRBV6-1 and J is TRBJ1-2; 10 bases line up with TRBD1. This CDR3 is 14 amino acids long. Germline V CDR1 and CDR2: MNHNS, SASEGT. J was trimmed by 4 bases and V by 6 bases; bases with no gene match: 5. CDR3 in DNA: TGTGCCAGCAGCCGGGACAGGGGTTCCTATGGCTACACCTTC. This sequence encodes CASSRDRGSYGYTF.

The genes are TRBV5-1 and TRBJ1-1; 7 nucleotides line up with TRBD1. The CDR3 extends over 14 amino acids. V dropped 0 bases and J dropped 3; count of bases not matched to a gene: 2. Per germline, CDR1 SGHRS and CDR2 YFSETQ. The DNA of the CDR3 is TGCGCCAGCAGCTTGGCCAGGGGGGACACTGAAGCTTTCTTT. Its translation: CASSLARGDTEAFF.

This chain uses TRBV6-5 with TRBJ1-1; D gene ambiguous. The germline V gene encodes CDR1 MNHEY and CDR2 SVGAGI. V gave up 1 base and J gave up 6 bases, with 9 bases separating them. This CDR3 comprises 13 residues. The CDR3 sequence is CASSYFTGAEAFF. CDR3 DNA: TGTGCCAGCAGTTACTTTACTGGGGCTGAAGCTTTCTTT.

This clonotype was observed once. The V gene is TRBV7-9, the J gene TRBJ1-5, with a possible D match to TRBD1 (5 bases). V was pared by 5 bases and J by 3 bases, with 14 bases between. CDR1 SEHNR and CDR2 FQNEAQ come from the germline V gene (reference sequence). CDR3 size: 15 residues. CDR3 protein: CASSLGDRSNQPQHF. CDR3 bases: TGTGCCAGCAGCCTAGGTGACAGATCCAATCAGCCCCAGCATTTT.

CDR3 DNA: TGTGCCAGTAGTATTCACGTTGAACCCTACAATGAGCAGTTCTTC. It codes for CASSIHVEPYNEQFF. The chain has TRBV19 and TRBJ2-1, with D unresolved. V lost 3 bases and J 2 bases, leaving 11 bases between the germline ends. The germline gives CDR1 LNHDA, CDR2 SQIVND (reference sequence). The CDR3 totals 15 residues.

The CDR3 is CSAGRGDSNSPLHF. For the CDR3, the DNA is TGCAGTGCCGGGAGGGGAGATTCGAATTCACCCCTCCACTTT. The chain is built from TRBV20-1 and TRBJ1-6; maybe TRBD1 (5 bases). Per germline, CDR1 DFQATT and CDR2 SNEGSKA (reference sequence). Trimming stripped 6 bases from V and 7 bases from J, with 16 bases between. The CDR3 length is 14 residues.

Comments on this clonotype: At one end, the junction sequence differs from germline, possibly due to a read error. The rearrangement uses TRBV27 and TRBJ1-2; 8 positions match TRBD1. The CDR3 totals 14 residues. Germline CDR1 and CDR2: MNHEY and SMNVEV (reference sequence). The DNA for the CDR3 is TGTGCCAGCGGTTTACAGGGGGTTAACTATGGCTACACCTTC. Amino acid sequence: CASGLQGVNYGYTF.

The chain uses TRBV3-1 and TRBJ2-1, with D unresolved. This CDR3 spans 11 amino acids. Between the trimmed V and J ends, which lost 0 bases and 9 bases, there was a span of 3 bases. The germline CDR1 and CDR2 sequences are LGHDT and YNNKEL (reference sequence). This chain's CDR3 is CASSQEGEQFF. DNA of the CDR3: TGTGCCAGCAGCCAAGAGGGTGAGCAGTTCTTC.

The rearrangement links TRBV28 to TRBJ1-6; 7 nucleotides line up with TRBD1. The germline V gene has CDR1 MDHEN and CDR2 SYDVKM. V shed 10 bases and J 8 bases; nucleotides not matched to a gene: 8. The CDR3 totals 13 residues. The CDR3 protein is CATLQGGYSPLHF. In DNA, the CDR3 is TGTGCCACCCTTCAGGGGGGCTATTCACCCCTCCACTTT.

The chain uses TRBV3-1 and TRBJ2-7, with unresolved D. The V gene's germline CDR1 is LGHDT and CDR2 YNNKEL (reference sequence). The CDR3 has 15 amino acids. Deletions cut 0 bases from V and 3 bases from J, with 12 bases between. CDR3 sequence: CASSQDLGAYYEQYF. The CDR3 DNA reads as TGTGCCAGCAGCCAAGATCTAGGTGCCTACTACGAGCAGTACTTC.